What follows describes a single T cell receptor (beta chain). Antigen: not known. The data were taken from a study of T cell responses to AZD1222 COVID-19 vaccine. This table comes from immunoSEQ multiplex PCR, and its TCRdb copy is limited to in-frame clones, with some not included. The profile covers 150,000 to 200,000 clones, with 94% appearing a single time and approximately 9.6% taken by the ten largest. The V end lost 5 bases, the J end lost 6 bases, and 21 bases lay between the germline ends. This CDR3 region has 16 residues. The germline V gene has CDR1 MNHEY and CDR2 SVGEGT. Findings of the study overall: Two AZD1222 doses significantly raised spike-specific TCR breadth and depth over controls. Among spike-specific TCRs, nearly half reportedly target unmutated variant regions.

The source is an adult in good health. The sample here was peripheral blood, taken on day 0 of AZD1222 vaccination. The rearrangement links TRBV6-2 or TRBV6-3 to TRBJ2-3; tentative D call: TRBD1 (6 bases). The CDR3 loop reads CASSAWETGPGDTQYF. In DNA form, the CDR3 reads TGTGCCAGCAGTGCTTGGGAGACAGGCCCGGGTGATACGCAGTATTTT.